Reported below is one T cell receptor beta chain. An end of the junction differs from the germline gene, which may be a read error. Donors of Cohort 3 who recovered were those that had two negative PCRs, clearance, or symptom resolution. Profiling relied on immunoSEQ multiplex PCR, and the TCRdb table lists in-frame clones only, not all of them. The sample lists roughly 400,000 clones; around nine tenths were seen once. The sample is drawn from a study of blood T cell repertoires in COVID-19. This CDR3 spans 15 amino acids. Germline values: CDR1 MGHRA, CDR2 YSYEKL. What was sequenced was PBMCs or T cells enriched from blood (not recorded which). The V gene is TRBV4-1, the J gene TRBJ2-5; the D gene is possibly TRBD1 (5 bases). The clonotype was recovered from a woman in her forties or fifties who had recovered from COVID-19. The CDR3, as DNA: TGCGCCAGCAACCAAGTAATAGACAGTCAAGAGACCCAGTACTTC. This codes for CASNQVIDSQETQYF.